Included here is one T cell receptor (beta chain) sequence, with context. Its antigen specificity is not known. One base away there is no much larger clone; base qualities are not given. Measured from the cysteine to the phenylalanine, the CDR3 is 10 residues long. Just CDR3 DNA is preserved here, 30 bases in frame from base 1. Per the publication, the time point label means: approximately 47 days after influenza vaccine administration. This record belongs to a study of response to subunit inactivated influenza vaccine (dated by TCRdb to the late 2010s). Some background on the complete study: Deep quantitative profiling of the T cell receptor repertoire was used in the study to follow responses to a trivalent subunit inactivated influenza vaccine. Here is what the overall study found, with its caveats: The authors proposed that each seasonal influenza vaccination may bring in only a limited number of new T cells.

The library was prepared using RT-PCR. Reads for this sample came from an Illumina HiSeq 2500. TCRdb reprocessed the public reads (quality trimming at Q25 with fastp, clone calling with MiXCR) and kept in-frame beta chains. Rows with a matching CDR3 protein are joined into one entry that keeps the most common DNA and genes. For this sample there are around 500,000 distinct CDR3 sequences; 10% to 11% appear just once. In total, the top ten clones hold less than 15% of the sample. The sample in question was PBMCs from blood, obtained about 40 days after vaccination. The TCR comes from a man aged 45-65 years who received an inactivated influenza vaccine. Donor details come from another sample of the same person, matched by shared clones. This receptor chain uses TRBV12-3 or TRBV12-4 and TRBJ1-1, and perhaps TRBD1 as D gene, on 5 matching bases. The CDR3 has the sequence CSDSHTEAFF. In nucleotide form, the sequence is TGTTCTGACAGCCACACTGAAGCTTTCTTT.